This passage covers 7 T cell receptor beta chains from one sample sequenced in a study of blood T cell repertoires in COVID-19. The table came from immunoSEQ multiplex PCR; TCRdb's copy has only in-frame clones and leaves some out. The table lists 250,000 to 400,000 clones, approximately 88% of them singletons. What was sequenced was PBMCs or T cells enriched from blood (not recorded which). The receptors originated from a man in his sixties who had recovered from COVID-19.

The CDR3 coding sequence is TGCGCCAGCAGCTTAGGACTAGGCCACTCCTACGAGCAGTACTTC. The encoded protein is CASSLGLGHSYEQYF. The chain is built from TRBV5-1 and TRBJ2-7; 7 nucleotides agree with TRBD2. The CDR3 covers 15 residues. V shed 2 bases and J 0 bases; nucleotides not matched to a gene: 5. The V gene's germline CDR1 is SGHRS and CDR2 YFSETQ.

This chain uses TRBV7-2 with TRBJ2-5, with a tentative D call TRBD1 (6 bases). CDR3 length: 14 residues. Germline V gene sequence: CDR1 SGHTA, CDR2 FQGNSA. Trimming took 3 bases from V and 5 from J, leaving 13 bases between them. In DNA form, the CDR3 reads TGTGCCAGCAGCTTGCAGGGGCCCCCGGAGACCCAGTACTTC. Its translation: CASSLQGPPETQYF.

The gene calls are TRBV14 and TRBJ1-1; no reliable D call. Trimming removed 1 base at V and 4 bases at J, with 22 bases between. CDR1 and CDR2 (germline): SGHDN, FVKESK. This CDR3 spans 18 amino acids. CDR3 sequence (DNA): TGTGCCAGCAGCCAAGTACCCCCCGCGTTAGAGTCGTTCACTGAAGCTTTCTTT. This sequence encodes CASSQVPPALESFTEAFF.

This chain uses TRBV7-9 with TRBJ1-3; D is perhaps TRBD1 (5 bases). V shed 4 bases and J shed 0 bases, with 10 bases lying between them. This CDR3 comprises 15 residues. Germline CDR1 is SEHNR and CDR2 is FQNEAQ (reference sequence). The CDR3 sequence: CASSSKGNSGNTIYF. The CDR3 nucleotides read TGTGCCAGCAGCTCGAAGGGGAACTCTGGAAACACCATATATTTT. The full variable domain, its missing parts supplied by reference TRBV7-9 and TRBJ1-3, is DTGVSQNPRHKITKRGQNVTFRCDPISEHNRLYWYRQTLGQGPEFLTYFQNEAQLEKSRLLSDRFSAERPKGSFSTLEIQRTEQGDSAMYLCASSSKGNSGNTIYFGEGSWLTVV.

The chain combines TRBV24-1 with TRBJ2-3, with a tentative D call TRBD2 (5 bases). The CDR3 sequence is 16 residues long. The germline V gene has CDR1 KGHDR and CDR2 SFDVKD. The germline V and J ends were trimmed by 3 bases and 3 bases, with 15 bases remaining between them. CDR3 nucleotides: TGTGCCACCAGTGATCCCGTGGTCGGGATAACAGATACGCAGTATTTT. Translation: CATSDPVVGITDTQYF.

The chain joins TRBV28 to TRBJ1-1; D possibly corresponds to TRBD1 (6 bases). Trimming removed 2 bases from V and 1 base from J, with 17 bases in between. The CDR3 runs to 17 residues. Per germline, CDR1 MDHEN and CDR2 SYDVKM. The CDR3 DNA sequence: TGTGCCAGCAGTTTACCCCAGGGGTCCATGGGGAACACTGAAGCTTTCTTT. This gives the protein CASSLPQGSMGNTEAFF.

V gene TRBV5-4 combines with J gene TRBJ2-3; TRBD1 is a possible D gene (8 bases). Deletions cut 0 bases from V and 2 bases from J, with 22 bases between. Per germline, CDR1 SGHNT and CDR2 YYREEE (reference sequence). This CDR3 region has 19 residues. The CDR3 here is CASSLGSGPPQGDTDTQYF. CDR3 DNA sequence: TGTGCCAGCAGCTTGGGTAGCGGGCCCCCACAGGGGGACACAGATACGCAGTATTTT.